The 29 T cell receptor beta chains in this list originate from one sample, sequenced in a study of shared clonotypes between healthy human individuals. Repertoires were generated with immunoSEQ multiplex PCR, while TCRdb's copy carries only in-frame clones and drops some. This sample yields some 740,000 clones, of which 80% to 95% are seen a single time; less than 25% belongs to the top ten. Cells designated naive CD8 were CD45RO-negative and were positively selected for CCR7, with terminally differentiated effector memory CD45RA+ cells excluded. The specimen sequenced was naive CD8+ T cells sorted from blood. Source of these receptors: a young man in good health.

J is TRBJ2-5 and V is TRBV9; 9 bases match TRBD1. CDR3 size: 16 residues. V lost 1 base and J lost 4; bases outside the gene matches: 8. Germline V gene sequence: CDR1 SGDLS, CDR2 YYNGEE. The CDR3 here is CASSVLGDRGLETQYF. The CDR3 DNA follows: TGTGCCAGCAGCGTACTAGGAGACAGGGGGTTAGAGACCCAGTACTTC.

Ten or more counts support this clone. J is TRBJ2-2 and V is TRBV4-1; no clear D. Trimming shortened V by 0 bases and J by 5 bases, and 7 bases separated the two germline ends. The germline V gene has CDR1 MGHRA and CDR2 YSYEKL. The CDR3 extends over 14 amino acids. The CDR3 loop is CASSQEDQTGELFF. CDR3 DNA: TGCGCCAGCAGCCAAGAGGACCAAACCGGGGAGCTGTTTTTT.

This clone was seen a handful of times. The sample carries other DNA sequences with the same CDR3. V is TRBV27 and J is TRBJ2-7; 7 nucleotides agree with TRBD2. V was clipped by 0 bases and J by 2 bases; unmatched bases: 1. Looked up from germline, CDR1 is MNHEY and CDR2 is SMNVEV (reference sequence). This CDR3 comprises 14 residues. This CDR3 reads CASSLSAGAYEQYF. The DNA for the CDR3 is TGTGCCAGCAGTTTATCGGCGGGAGCCTACGAGCAGTACTTC.

The chain employs TRBV4-1 and TRBJ2-1; 8 nucleotides agree with TRBD1. Germline assignment: CDR1 MGHRA and CDR2 YSYEKL. Trimming removed 4 bases from V and 0 bases from J; junction bases left unmatched: 5. There are 16 residues in the CDR3. The CDR3 region is CASSPLQGVSYNEQFF. The DNA of the CDR3 is TGCGCCAGCAGCCCCCTACAGGGGGTCTCCTACAATGAGCAGTTCTTC.

The chain has TRBV6-4 and TRBJ1-2; no reliable D call. This CDR3 comprises 16 residues. In germline, CDR1 is MRHNA, CDR2 SNTAGT. V was shortened by 1 base and J by 2 bases, with 14 bases between the two germline ends. The CDR3 DNA reads TGTGCCAGCAGTGACTTCCCTGGGCGAGGGAACTATGGCTACACCTTC. This translates into CASSDFPGRGNYGYTF.

J is TRBJ1-1 and V is TRBV25-1; no firm D call. The CDR3 extends over 16 amino acids. Germline lookup yields CDR1 MGHDK and CDR2 SYGVNS. Trimming shortened V by 6 bases and J by 5 bases, and 22 bases separated the two germline ends. CDR3 nucleotides: TGTGCCAGCAGCGGTATCGGGATGATCGAGGGAACTGAAGCTTTCTTT. Translating gives CASSGIGMIEGTEAFF.

This clone came up many times. The V and J genes are TRBV27 and TRBJ1-1, with D uncertain. V lost 5 bases, J lost 7 bases, and 17 bases lay in between. Germline V gene sequence: CDR1 MNHEY, CDR2 SMNVEV (reference sequence). This CDR3 spans 14 amino acids. The CDR3, as DNA: TGTGCCAGCAGTCTAAATGACGTCGGAGATGAAGCTTTCTTT. Translation gives CASSLNDVGDEAFF.

The chain combines TRBV4-1 with TRBJ1-5; TRBD1 might be the D (5 bases). The V end was cut by 2 bases, the J end by 4 bases, with 15 bases between. The CDR3 is 16 residues long. Germline V gene lookup returns CDR1 MGHRA and CDR2 YSYEKL. CDR3 sequence: CASSQMSDSQNQPQHF. The CDR3 DNA reads TGCGCCAGCAGCCAAATGAGTGACAGCCAAAATCAGCCCCAGCATTTT.

The chain is built from TRBV28 and TRBJ2-3; 9 nucleotides match TRBD2. Looked up from germline, CDR1 is MDHEN and CDR2 is SYDVKM. With 2 bases clipped from V and 2 bases from J, the junction kept 14 bases outside the gene matches. The CDR3 is 19 residues long. The CDR3 reads CASSLPTSGLAGPTDTQYF. In nucleotides, the CDR3 is TGTGCCAGCAGTTTACCCACATCGGGGCTAGCGGGACCCACAGATACGCAGTATTTT.

The CDR3 DNA sequence: TGTGCCAGCAGCGTAGAGGGGATCAATGAGCAGTTCTTC. Its translation is CASSVEGINEQFF. The J gene is TRBJ2-1, the V gene TRBV9, with a tentative D call TRBD1 (5 bases). This CDR3 spans 13 amino acids. V shed 0 bases and J shed 6 bases, with 7 bases lying between them. The germline CDR1 and CDR2 sequences are SGDLS and YYNGEE.

The rearrangement joins TRBV6-4 to TRBJ2-7; the D is unclear. Germline V gene lookup returns CDR1 MRHNA and CDR2 SNTAGT. Trimming took off 0 bases at V and 4 bases at J, with 13 bases between the two ends. This CDR3 comprises 15 residues. The CDR3 sequence: CASSDSALVGYEQYF. The CDR3, as DNA: TGTGCCAGCAGTGACTCGGCCTTGGTGGGGTACGAGCAGTACTTC.

CDR3 DNA sequence: TGCAGCGTTGAAGGTGGGGTTTTCAATGAGCAGTTCTTC. Encoded protein: CSVEGGVFNEQFF. The rearrangement uses TRBV29-1 and TRBJ2-1; no reliable D call. This CDR3 comprises 13 residues. V gave up 1 base and J gave up 6 bases, with 10 bases separating them. Germline V lookup: CDR1 SQVTM, CDR2 ANQGSEA.

This chain links TRBV4-1 with TRBJ2-1, with D tentatively TRBD1 or TRBD2 (7 bases each). Trimming pared 0 bases from V and 8 bases from J, leaving 14 bases between. Germline V gene lookup returns CDR1 MGHRA and CDR2 YSYEKL. The CDR3 has 15 residues. CDR3 nucleotide sequence: TGCGCCAGCAGCCAAGAGCGGCAGGGGGGGGATGAGCAGTTCTTC. It specifies CASSQERQGGDEQFF.

The CDR3 DNA reads TGTGCCAGTAGTATAGCCCGGACCTCCTACGAGCAGTACTTC. It encodes CASSIARTSYEQYF. The J gene is TRBJ2-7, the V gene TRBV19; D is undetermined. The CDR3 has 14 residues. Germline V gene sequence: CDR1 LNHDA, CDR2 SQIVND (reference sequence). Between the trimmed V and J ends, which lost 1 base and 0 bases, there was a span of 7 bases.

The chain links TRBV7-6 to TRBJ2-3, with a weak D call TRBD2 (5 bases). Trimming took 5 bases from V and 10 from J, leaving 22 bases between them. Germline V CDR1 and CDR2: SGHVS, FNYEAQ. The CDR3 runs 15 residues. CDR3 coding DNA: TGTGCCAGCAGCAAAGAGACTAATTTAGTTAGTCCGCAGTATTTT. It is translated as CASSKETNLVSPQYF. The full variable domain, its missing parts supplied by reference TRBV7-6 and TRBJ2-3, is GAGVSQSPRYKVTKRGQDVALRCDPISGHVSLYWYRQALGQGPEFLTYFNYEAQQDKSGLPNDRFSAERPEGSISTLTIQRTEQRDSAMYRCASSKETNLVSPQYFGPGTRLTVL.

Only one count was recorded for this clone. The chain combines TRBV25-1 with TRBJ2-3; possibly TRBD1 for D (5 bases). Trimming stripped 9 bases from V and 6 bases from J, with 7 bases between. This CDR3 region has 10 residues. Germline V gene data show CDR1 as MGHDK and CDR2 as SYGVNS. CDR3: CASQGDTQYF. CDR3 DNA: TGTGCCAGTCAGGGTGATACGCAGTATTTT.

V gene TRBV7-6 combines with J gene TRBJ2-5, with 7 bases lining up with TRBD2. The CDR3 has 15 residues. Trimming took 5 bases from V and 4 from J; bases not matched to a gene: 10. Germline values: CDR1 SGHVS, CDR2 FNYEAQ. The CDR3 DNA is TGTGCCAGCAGCCCTAGTTCCACGGGAGGAGAGACCCAGTACTTC. Its protein is CASSPSSTGGETQYF.

This clone was recorded only once. This sequence joins TRBV27 and TRBJ2-7; D is uncertain. The CDR3 spans 13 residues. Germline CDR1 and CDR2: MNHEY and SMNVEV (reference sequence). Trimming took off 5 bases at V and 0 bases at J, with 8 bases between the two ends. CDR3 sequence reads: CASSHPFSYEQYF. Here the CDR3 DNA reads TGTGCCAGCAGTCACCCTTTCTCCTACGAGCAGTACTTC.

The chain employs TRBV5-1 and TRBJ2-3; 8 bases fit TRBD2. CDR1 is SGHRS, CDR2 YFSETQ, per germline. The length of the CDR3 is 18 residues. V lost 4 bases and J lost 10; bases outside the gene matches: 23. CDR3 nucleotides: TGCGCCAGCAGCCGGTTAAGCGGGGGCGCGGGACTCATGCTTCCGCAGTATTTT. Translating it yields CASSRLSGGAGLMLPQYF.

The V call is TRBV14, the J call TRBJ2-7; tentative D call: TRBD2 (5 bases). The CDR3 has 13 amino acids. The germline CDR1 and CDR2 sequences are SGHDN and FVKESK. Deletions cut 4 bases from V and 3 bases from J, with 10 bases between. CDR3 protein: CASSRPGNYEQYF. In nucleotides, the CDR3 is TGTGCCAGCAGCCGACCGGGGAACTACGAGCAGTACTTC. Based on the CDR3 plus reference TRBV14 and TRBJ2-7, the full variable domain is EAGVTQFPSHSVIEKGQTVTLRCDPISGHDNLYWYRRVMGKEIKFLLHFVKESKQDESGMPNNRFLAERTGGTYSTLKVQPAELEDSGVYFCASSRPGNYEQYFGPGTRLTVT.

The gene calls are TRBV4-3 and TRBJ2-1; no clear D gene. The CDR3 spans 16 residues. Germline CDR1 LGHNA, CDR2 YSLEER. V dropped 5 bases and J dropped 0 bases, with 14 bases sitting between them. CDR3 in DNA: TGCGCCAGCAGCAGAAATCATAGAGGCTCCTACAATGAGCAGTTCTTC. It is translated as CASSRNHRGSYNEQFF.

The chain has TRBV4-1 and TRBJ2-4, with D possibly TRBD1 on 6 matching bases. The germline CDR1 and CDR2 sequences are MGHRA and YSYEKL. This CDR3 region has 16 residues. The V and J ends lost 3 bases and 8 bases respectively, with 20 bases between them. Here the CDR3 reads CASSQTPWTAIDIQYF. The CDR3 coding sequence is TGCGCCAGCAGCCAGACGCCCTGGACAGCGATAGACATTCAGTACTTC.

This clone appeared a few times. J is TRBJ2-1 and V is TRBV5-5, with D perhaps matching TRBD2 (6 bases). The CDR3 is 12 amino acids. CDR1 is SGHKS and CDR2 is YYEKEE in the germline V gene (reference sequence). Trimming removed 6 bases at V and 7 bases at J, with 11 bases between. The CDR3 DNA reads as TGTGCCAGCAACTCCAGCGGGAATGAGCAGTTCTTC. Translated: CASNSSGNEQFF.

The chain combines TRBV7-8 with TRBJ2-1; D is unresolved. CDR1 SGHVS and CDR2 FQNEAQ come from the germline V gene. The CDR3 consists of 11 residues. V was clipped by 1 base and J by 10 bases, with 5 bases between them. This chain's CDR3 is CASSLVGEQFF. CDR3 DNA: TGTGCCAGCAGCTTAGTGGGGGAGCAGTTCTTC.

This clone was recorded once. The V and J genes are TRBV9 and TRBJ2-1, with TRBD2 identical over 8 bases. The CDR3 spans 16 residues. With 1 base clipped from V and 8 bases from J, the junction kept 11 bases outside the gene matches. In germline, CDR1 is SGDLS, CDR2 YYNGEE. The chain's CDR3 is CASSVFAGGPTDEQFF. CDR3 in DNA: TGTGCCAGCAGCGTATTCGCGGGAGGCCCCACCGATGAGCAGTTCTTC.

The J gene is TRBJ2-1, the V gene TRBV10-2; TRBD2 aligns across 7 bases. There are 16 residues in the CDR3. V trimming: 4 bases; J trimming: 8 bases; junction bases outside the gene matches: 14. Germline V lookup: CDR1 WSHSY, CDR2 SAAADI. The CDR3 region has the DNA TGCGCCAGCAGTGGCATCGCGGGAGCCCTGGTCGATGAGCAGTTCTTC. It codes for CASSGIAGALVDEQFF.

J is TRBJ2-1 and V is TRBV19, with TRBD2 matching over 8 bases. V gave up 3 bases and J gave up 5 bases; unmatched junction bases: 6. Germline V CDR1 and CDR2: LNHDA, SQIVND (reference sequence). The CDR3 length is 15 residues. The CDR3 protein is CASSISAGANNEQFF. DNA for the CDR3: TGTGCCAGTAGTATTTCAGCGGGAGCCAACAATGAGCAGTTCTTC. Drawing the rest from reference TRBV19 and TRBJ2-1, the complete variable domain is DGGITQSPKYLFRKEGQNVTLSCEQNLNHDAMYWYRQDPGQGLRLIYYSQIVNDFQKGDIAEGYSVSREKKESFPLTVTSAQKNPTAFYLCASSISAGANNEQFFGPGTRLTVL.

Note on this clone: The identical CDR3 is also encoded by other nucleotide sequences in the sample. The chain uses TRBV19 and TRBJ2-7, with 10 bases that match TRBD2. Germline trimming cut 1 base from V and 3 bases from J; bases unmatched to any gene: 0. Germline V gene data show CDR1 as LNHDA and CDR2 as SQIVND (reference sequence). This CDR3 has 14 amino acids. The CDR3 loop reads CASSIGTSGYEQYF. Here the CDR3 DNA reads TGTGCCAGTAGTATAGGGACTAGCGGCTACGAGCAGTACTTC.

The genes are TRBV18 and TRBJ2-1, with 9 bases identical to TRBD2. CDR1 is KGHSH, CDR2 LQKENI, per germline. The CDR3 extends over 16 amino acids. V trimming: 5 bases; J trimming: 10 bases; junction bases outside the gene matches: 15. CDR3 sequence reads: CASSKDSGSFLREQFF. Here the CDR3 DNA reads TGTGCCAGCTCAAAAGATAGCGGGAGTTTTCTTCGGGAGCAGTTCTTC.